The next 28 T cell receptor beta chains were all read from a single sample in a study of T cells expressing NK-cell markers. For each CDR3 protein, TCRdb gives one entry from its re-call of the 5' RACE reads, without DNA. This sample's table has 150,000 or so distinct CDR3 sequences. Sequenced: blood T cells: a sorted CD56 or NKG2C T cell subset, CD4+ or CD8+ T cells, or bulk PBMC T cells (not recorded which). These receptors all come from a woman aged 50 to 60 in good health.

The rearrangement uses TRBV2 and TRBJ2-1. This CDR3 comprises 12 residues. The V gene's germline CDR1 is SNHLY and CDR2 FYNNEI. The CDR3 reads CASSEVRDEQFF.

This chain's CDR3 is CASSLERAGRSYEQYF. The rearrangement links TRBV11-3 to TRBJ2-7; TCRdb's D call of TRBD2 is untestable without DNA. The CDR3 runs to 16 residues. Per germline, CDR1 SGHNT and CDR2 YENEEA.

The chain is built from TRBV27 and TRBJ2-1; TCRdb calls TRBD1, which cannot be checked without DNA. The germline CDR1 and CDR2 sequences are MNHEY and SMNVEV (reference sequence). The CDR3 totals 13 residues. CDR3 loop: CAIGQGAYNEQFF.

The CDR3 region is CASRTSTGGANEKLFF. The rearrangement uses TRBV12-3 or TRBV12-4 and TRBJ1-4; the TCRdb call, TRBD1, lacks DNA for checking. The CDR3 spans 16 residues.

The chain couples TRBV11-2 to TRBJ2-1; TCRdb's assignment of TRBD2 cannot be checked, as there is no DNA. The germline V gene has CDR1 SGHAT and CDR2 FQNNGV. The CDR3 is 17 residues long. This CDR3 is CASSREHNGLADNEQFF.

The CDR3 loop reads CASLTSTSGRSGELFF. J is TRBJ2-2 and V is TRBV6-2 or TRBV6-3; checking the TCRdb D call of TRBD2 is not possible without DNA. The CDR3 runs to 16 residues. The germline CDR1 and CDR2 sequences are MNHEY and SVGEGT.

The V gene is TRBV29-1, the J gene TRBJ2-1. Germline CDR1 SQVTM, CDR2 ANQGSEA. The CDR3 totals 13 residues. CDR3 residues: CSVEETTIIEQFF.

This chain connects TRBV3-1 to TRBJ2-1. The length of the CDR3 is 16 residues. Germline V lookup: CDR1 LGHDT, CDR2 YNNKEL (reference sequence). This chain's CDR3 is CASSQEAGDYYNEQFF.

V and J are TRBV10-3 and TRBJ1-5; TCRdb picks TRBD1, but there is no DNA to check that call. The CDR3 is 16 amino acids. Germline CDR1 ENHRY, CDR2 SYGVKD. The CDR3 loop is CAISDPGETLNQPQHF.

The CDR3 sequence is CSARNPGAHTEAFF. This rearrangement joins TRBV20-1 to TRBJ1-1; TCRdb indicates TRBD1, and absent DNA this call remains unverified. This CDR3 region has 14 residues. Germline V CDR1 and CDR2: DFQATT, SNEGSKA (reference sequence).

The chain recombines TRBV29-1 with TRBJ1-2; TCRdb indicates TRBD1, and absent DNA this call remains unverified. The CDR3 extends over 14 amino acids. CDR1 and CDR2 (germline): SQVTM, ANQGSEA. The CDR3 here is CSVAGDSEIYGYTF.

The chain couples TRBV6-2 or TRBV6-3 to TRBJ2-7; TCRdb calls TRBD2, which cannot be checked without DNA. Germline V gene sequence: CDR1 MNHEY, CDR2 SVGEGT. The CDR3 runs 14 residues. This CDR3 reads CASSYTSGSYEQYF.

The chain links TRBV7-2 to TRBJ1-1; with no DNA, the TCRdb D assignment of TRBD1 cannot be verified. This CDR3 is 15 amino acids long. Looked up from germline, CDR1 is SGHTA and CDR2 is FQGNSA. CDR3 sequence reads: CASSGLQDKGTEAFF.

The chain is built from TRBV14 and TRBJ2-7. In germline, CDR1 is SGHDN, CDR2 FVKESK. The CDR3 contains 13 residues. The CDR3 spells CASSQLQTYEQYF.

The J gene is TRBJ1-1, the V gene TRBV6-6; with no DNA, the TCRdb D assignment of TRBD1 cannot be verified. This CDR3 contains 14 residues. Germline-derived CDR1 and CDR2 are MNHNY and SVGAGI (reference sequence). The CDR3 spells CASSEPRGDTEAFF.

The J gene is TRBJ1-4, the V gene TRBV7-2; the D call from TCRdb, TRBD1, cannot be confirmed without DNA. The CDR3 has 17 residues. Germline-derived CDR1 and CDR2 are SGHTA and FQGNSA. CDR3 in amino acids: CASSLANRDPIDEKLFF.

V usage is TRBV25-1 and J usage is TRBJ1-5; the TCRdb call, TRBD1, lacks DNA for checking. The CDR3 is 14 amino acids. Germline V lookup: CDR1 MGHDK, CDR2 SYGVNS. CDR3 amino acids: CASSGQGPNQPQHF.

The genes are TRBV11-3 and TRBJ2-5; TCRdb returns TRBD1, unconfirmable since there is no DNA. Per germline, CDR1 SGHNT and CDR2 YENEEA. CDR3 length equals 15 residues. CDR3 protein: CASSDRGKGQETQYF.

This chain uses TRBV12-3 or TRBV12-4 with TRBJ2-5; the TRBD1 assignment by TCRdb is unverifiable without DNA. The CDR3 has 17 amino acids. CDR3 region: CASSPGTGVSYQETQYF.

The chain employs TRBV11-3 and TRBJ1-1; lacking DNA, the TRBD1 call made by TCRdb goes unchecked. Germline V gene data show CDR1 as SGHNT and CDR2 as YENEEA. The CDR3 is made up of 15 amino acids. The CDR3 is CASSSTGGLNTEAFF.

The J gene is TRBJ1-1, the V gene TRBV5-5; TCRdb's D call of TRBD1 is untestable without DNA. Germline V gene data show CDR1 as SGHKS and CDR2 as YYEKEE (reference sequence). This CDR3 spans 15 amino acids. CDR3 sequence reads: CASSSTGGRHTEAFF.

The CDR3 sequence is CASSQGGNTIYF. The chain joins TRBV3-1 to TRBJ1-3. The CDR3 contains 12 residues. Per the germline V gene, CDR1 is LGHDT and CDR2 is YNNKEL (reference sequence).

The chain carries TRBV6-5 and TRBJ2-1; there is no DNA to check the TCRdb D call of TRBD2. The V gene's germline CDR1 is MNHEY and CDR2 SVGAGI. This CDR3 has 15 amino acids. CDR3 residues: CASSPTSGRYNEQFF.

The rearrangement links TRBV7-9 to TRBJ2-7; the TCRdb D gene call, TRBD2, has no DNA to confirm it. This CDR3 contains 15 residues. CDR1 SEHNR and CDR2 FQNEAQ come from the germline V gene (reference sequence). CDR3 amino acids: CASTEGGREDSEQYF.

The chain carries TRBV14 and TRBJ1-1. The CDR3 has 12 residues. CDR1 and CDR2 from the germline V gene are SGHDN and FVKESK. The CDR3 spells CASSQHNTEAFF.

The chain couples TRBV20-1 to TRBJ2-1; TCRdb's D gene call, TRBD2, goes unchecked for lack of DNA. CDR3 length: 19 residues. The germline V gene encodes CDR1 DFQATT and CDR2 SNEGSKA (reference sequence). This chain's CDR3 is CSAGGVFGTSGRLGNEQFF.

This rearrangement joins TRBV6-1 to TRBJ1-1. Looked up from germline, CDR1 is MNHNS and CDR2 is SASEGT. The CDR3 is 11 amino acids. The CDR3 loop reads CASAGNTEAFF.

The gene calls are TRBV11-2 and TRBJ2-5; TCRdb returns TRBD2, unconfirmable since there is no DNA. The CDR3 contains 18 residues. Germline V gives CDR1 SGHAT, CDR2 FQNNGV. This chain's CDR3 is CASSLDASGGIYQETQYF.